Listed here is a single T cell receptor beta chain. The sample is drawn from a study of patients and donors after allogeneic stem cell transplantation. TCRdb called the RT-PCR reads again in MiXCR, with one record for every CDR3 protein. The sample lists approximately 250,000 distinct CDR3 sequences; about 14% were seen once. Trimming left V 2 bases short and J 4 bases short, with 10 bases between. This CDR3 has 14 amino acids. Germline lookup yields CDR1 SGHRS and CDR2 YFSETQ. The gene calls are TRBV5-1 and TRBJ2-1, with D possibly being TRBD1 (5 bases). The clonotype originates from a human donor who was either an allogeneic HSCT recipient or a stem cell or donor lymphocyte infusion donor (not recorded which). It is not recorded whose cells these are; they may come from a transplant donor. Sequencing used blood, either unsorted or a sorted T cell fraction (not recorded which). In DNA, the CDR3 is TGCGCCAGCAGCTTAGTCAGGGCTTACAATGAGCAGTTCTTC. Amino acids: CASSLVRAYNEQFF.